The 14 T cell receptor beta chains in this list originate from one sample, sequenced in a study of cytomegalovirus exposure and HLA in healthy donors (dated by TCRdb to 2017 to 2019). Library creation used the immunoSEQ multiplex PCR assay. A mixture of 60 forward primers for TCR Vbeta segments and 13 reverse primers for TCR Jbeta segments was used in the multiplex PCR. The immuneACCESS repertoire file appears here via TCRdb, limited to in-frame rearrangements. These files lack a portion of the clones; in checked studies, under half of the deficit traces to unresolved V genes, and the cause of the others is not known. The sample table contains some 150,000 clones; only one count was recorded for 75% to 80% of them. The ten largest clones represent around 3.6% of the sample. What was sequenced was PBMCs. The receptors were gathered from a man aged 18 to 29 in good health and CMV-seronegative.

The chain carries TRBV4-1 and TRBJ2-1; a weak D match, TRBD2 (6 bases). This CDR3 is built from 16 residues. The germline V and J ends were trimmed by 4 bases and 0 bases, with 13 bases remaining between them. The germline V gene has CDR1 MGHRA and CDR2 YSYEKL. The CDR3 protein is CASSLTRSGSYNEQFF. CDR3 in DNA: TGCGCCAGCAGCCTGACTAGGTCGGGCTCCTACAATGAGCAGTTCTTC.

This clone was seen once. CDR3 sequence reads: CASSHSTGGSDGYTF. CDR3 nucleotides: TGTGCCAGCAGCCATTCGACAGGGGGCTCGGATGGCTACACCTTC. V is TRBV4-2 and J is TRBJ1-2; 10 bases are shared with TRBD1. The germline V gene has CDR1 LGHNA and CDR2 YNFKEQ. Trimming removed 3 bases from V and 6 bases from J; junction bases left unmatched: 7. CDR3 length equals 15 residues.

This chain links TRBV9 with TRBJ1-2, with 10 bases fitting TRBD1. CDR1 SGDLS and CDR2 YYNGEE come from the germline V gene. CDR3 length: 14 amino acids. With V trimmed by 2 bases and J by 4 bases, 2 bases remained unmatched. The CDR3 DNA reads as TGTGCCAGCAGCGTCGGACAGGGGGTCTATGGCTACACCTTC. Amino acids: CASSVGQGVYGYTF.

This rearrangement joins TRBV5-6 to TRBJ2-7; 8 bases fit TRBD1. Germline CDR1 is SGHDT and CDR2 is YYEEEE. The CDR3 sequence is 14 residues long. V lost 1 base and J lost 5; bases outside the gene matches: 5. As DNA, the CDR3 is TGTGCCAGCAGCTTGCGACAGGGGTTCAACGAGCAGTACTTC. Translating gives CASSLRQGFNEQYF. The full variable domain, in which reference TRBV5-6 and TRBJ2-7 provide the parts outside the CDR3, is DAGVTQSPTHLIKTRGQQVTLRCSPKSGHDTVSWYQQALGQGPQFIFQYYEEEERQRGNFPDRFSGHQFPNYSSELNVNALLLGDSALYLCASSLRQGFNEQYFGPGTRLTVT.

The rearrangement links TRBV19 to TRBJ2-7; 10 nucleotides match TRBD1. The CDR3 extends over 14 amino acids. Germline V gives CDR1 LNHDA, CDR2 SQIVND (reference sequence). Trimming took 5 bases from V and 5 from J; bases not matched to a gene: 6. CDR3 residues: CASSPRQGADEQYF. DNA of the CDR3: TGTGCCAGTAGTCCCCGACAGGGGGCGGACGAGCAGTACTTC.

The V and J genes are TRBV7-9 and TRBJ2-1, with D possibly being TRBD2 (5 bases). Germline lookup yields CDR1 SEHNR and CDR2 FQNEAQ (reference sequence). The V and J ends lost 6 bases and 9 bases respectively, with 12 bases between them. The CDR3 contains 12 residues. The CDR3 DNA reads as TGTGCCAGCAGTCCGACTACTACTGAGCAGTTCTTC. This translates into CASSPTTTEQFF.

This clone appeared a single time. The CDR3 nucleotides are TGTGCCAGTAGTATTCCGGGACATCGGCACTATGGCTACACCTTC. This encodes CASSIPGHRHYGYTF. The rearrangement links TRBV19 to TRBJ1-2; D might be TRBD1 (6 bases). V shed 3 bases and J shed 3 bases, with 14 bases lying between them. The CDR3 extends over 15 amino acids. Germline CDR1 is LNHDA and CDR2 is SQIVND (reference sequence).

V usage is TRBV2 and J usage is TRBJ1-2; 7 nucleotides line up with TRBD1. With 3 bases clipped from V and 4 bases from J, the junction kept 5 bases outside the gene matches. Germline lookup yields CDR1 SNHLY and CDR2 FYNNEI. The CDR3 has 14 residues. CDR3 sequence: CASSEGNRGYGYTF. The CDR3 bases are TGTGCCAGCAGTGAGGGGAACAGGGGCTATGGCTACACCTTC.

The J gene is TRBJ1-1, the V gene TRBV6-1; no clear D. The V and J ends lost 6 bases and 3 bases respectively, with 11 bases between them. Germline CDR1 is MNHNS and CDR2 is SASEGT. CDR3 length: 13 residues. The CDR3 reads CASRDGLYTEAFF. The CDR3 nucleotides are TGTGCCAGCAGGGACGGACTTTACACTGAAGCTTTCTTT.

The CDR3 nucleotides are TGCGCCAGCAGCTCTGGGCCAGGGGGTGCAGGGGAGACCCAGTACTTC. Its protein is CASSSGPGGAGETQYF. The chain employs TRBV5-1 and TRBJ2-5; TRBD1 agrees at 7 bases. This CDR3 has 16 residues. Unmatched junction bases numbered 13, after V lost 3 bases and J lost 5 bases. CDR1 and CDR2 from the germline V gene are SGHRS and YFSETQ.

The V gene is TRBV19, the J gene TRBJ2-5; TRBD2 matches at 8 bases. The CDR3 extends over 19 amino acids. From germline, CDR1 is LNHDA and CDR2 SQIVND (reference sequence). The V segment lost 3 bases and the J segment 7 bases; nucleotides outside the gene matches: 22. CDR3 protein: CASSISGPSGPSLAGTQYF. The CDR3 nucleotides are TGTGCCAGTAGTATTTCTGGTCCTAGCGGGCCATCACTGGCAGGGACCCAGTACTTC. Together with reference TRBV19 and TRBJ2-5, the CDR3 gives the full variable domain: DGGITQSPKYLFRKEGQNVTLSCEQNLNHDAMYWYRQDPGQGLRLIYYSQIVNDFQKGDIAEGYSVSREKKESFPLTVTSAQKNPTAFYLCASSISGPSGPSLAGTQYFGPGTRLLVL.

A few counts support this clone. The CDR3 bases are TGTGCCAGCAGTGAACAGAACACTGAAGCTTTCTTT. Residues: CASSEQNTEAFF. The gene calls are TRBV2 and TRBJ1-1; no firm D call. V was trimmed by 2 bases and J by 1 base, leaving 2 bases between them. This CDR3 contains 12 residues. Germline V lookup: CDR1 SNHLY, CDR2 FYNNEI.

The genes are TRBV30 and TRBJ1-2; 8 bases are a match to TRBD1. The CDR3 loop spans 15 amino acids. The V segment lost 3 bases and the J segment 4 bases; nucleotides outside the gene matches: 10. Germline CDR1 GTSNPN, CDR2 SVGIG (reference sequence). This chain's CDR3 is CAWSVGQGGTYGYTF. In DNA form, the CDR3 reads TGTGCCTGGAGCGTAGGACAGGGTGGTACCTATGGCTACACCTTC.

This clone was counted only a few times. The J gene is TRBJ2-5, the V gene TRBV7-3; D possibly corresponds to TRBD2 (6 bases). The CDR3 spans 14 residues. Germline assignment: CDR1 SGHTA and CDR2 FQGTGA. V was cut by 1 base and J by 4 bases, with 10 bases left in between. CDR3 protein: CASSLNGGRETQYF. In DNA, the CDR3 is TGTGCCAGCAGCTTAAACGGGGGAAGAGAGACCCAGTACTTC. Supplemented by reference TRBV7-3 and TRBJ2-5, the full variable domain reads GAGVSQTPSNKVTEKGKYVELRCDPISGHTALYWYRQSLGQGPEFLIYFQGTGAADDSGLPNDRFFAVRPEGSVSTLKIQRTERGDSAVYLCASSLNGGRETQYFGPGTRLLVL.